Below are 3 T cell receptor beta chains sequenced from a single sample in a study of control samples from healthy donors and cancer patients. Profiling relied on immunoSEQ multiplex PCR, and the TCRdb table lists in-frame clones only, not all of them. This sample has about 94,000 clones, with around nine tenths found just once. The sample comprised blood. The receptors come from a woman aged 18-29 years in good health.

The J gene is TRBJ2-7, the V gene TRBV5-6; D is possibly TRBD1 or TRBD2 (6 bases each). CDR3 length: 14 residues. CDR1 is SGHDT, CDR2 YYEEEE, per germline. V lost 2 bases, J lost 9 bases, and 18 bases lay in between. The DNA of the CDR3 is TGTGCCAGCAGCTTCAATACTTGGGGGGCTGTGCAGTACTTC. This translates into CASSFNTWGAVQYF.

This chain links TRBV3-1 (or the pseudogene TRBV3-2) with TRBJ2-7; D is perhaps TRBD2 (6 bases). Trimming removed 4 bases at V and 3 bases at J, with 16 bases between. CDR1 and CDR2 from the germline V gene are LGHDT and YNNKEL (reference sequence). The CDR3 sequence is 15 residues long. CDR3 sequence: CASSPTSSGLYEQYF. The CDR3 DNA follows: TGTGCCAGCAGCCCTACTTCGTCGGGACTCTACGAGCAGTACTTC.

This clone was detected only a few times. This CDR3 reads CASSDSGGAGELFF. CDR3 coding DNA: TGTGCCAGCAGTGACTCCGGGGGGGCCGGGGAGCTGTTTTTT. V and J are TRBV6-4 and TRBJ2-2; TRBD2 matches 8 bases. The V and J ends lost 0 bases and 6 bases, in that order; junction bases with no gene match: 0. Germline loops: CDR1 MRHNA, CDR2 SNTAGT. The CDR3 covers 14 residues.